This T cell receptor beta chain was identified during a study of blood T cell repertoires in COVID-19. As for the study in general: Samples representing acute and convalescent COVID-19 were sourced from the United States, Italy and Spain. T cells, B-cell-depleted T cells, or PBMCs provided the cDNA or gDNA that served as material.

Authors' data handling: By means of reference gene primer amplification, nucleated cell counts were estimated. Some clones are missing from TCRdb's copy, which holds only in-frame ones; the method was immunoSEQ multiplex PCR. The DNA gave D and trimming, while V, J and clone size come from that table. Among tens of thousands of clones listed, roughly 91% were seen once. CDR1 is LGHDT and CDR2 is YNNKEL in the germline V gene (reference sequence). This CDR3 has 17 residues. Trimming stripped 0 bases from V and 0 bases from J, with 12 bases between. The sequenced sample consisted of peripheral blood. This TCR was recovered from a woman aged 45-60 years in a cohort sampled during active COVID-19. The V call is TRBV3-1 (or the pseudogene TRBV3-2), the J call TRBJ1-3; D remains ambiguous. The CDR3 loop reads CASSQDLIGSSGNTIYF. CDR3 nucleotides: TGTGCCAGCAGCCAAGATCTTATAGGGAGCTCTGGAAACACCATATATTTT.